These 9 T cell receptor beta chains originate from one sample sequenced in a study of blood T cell repertoires in COVID-19. Data came from immunoSEQ multiplex PCR; TCRdb stores just in-frame clones and leaves some out. This sample has 200,000 to 250,000 clones, with more than 80% found just once. The sequencing input was PBMCs or T cells enriched from blood (not recorded which). Receptors originate from a man aged 35 to 55 who had recovered from COVID-19.

The chain links TRBV7-8 to TRBJ1-1, with TRBD1 as a possible D gene (5 bases). From germline, CDR1 is SGHVS and CDR2 FQNEAQ. The V and J ends lost 4 bases and 10 bases respectively, with 10 bases between them. There are 11 residues in the CDR3. The CDR3 region is CASSSVGRAFF. The CDR3, as DNA: TGTGCCAGCAGCTCCGTGGGGCGAGCTTTCTTT. Filled out from reference TRBV7-8 and TRBJ1-1, the complete variable domain reads GAGVSQSPRYKVAKRGQDVALRCDPISGHVSLFWYQQALGQGPEFLTYFQNEAQLDKSGLPSDRFFAERPEGSVSTLKIQRTQQEDSAVYLCASSSVGRAFFGQGTRLTVV.

The chain combines TRBV5-1 with TRBJ1-6, with TRBD1 as a possible D gene (6 bases). This CDR3 contains 12 residues. Looked up from germline, CDR1 is SGHRS and CDR2 is YFSETQ. Deletions cut 4 bases from V and 14 bases from J, with 13 bases between. CDR3 residues: CASSEPQGSLHF. The CDR3, as DNA: TGCGCCAGCAGCGAGCCACAGGGTTCCCTCCACTTT.

The chain has TRBV4-2 and TRBJ1-2, with TRBD1 identical over 8 bases. Trimming took 0 bases from V and 4 from J; bases not matched to a gene: 7. Germline CDR1 reads LGHNA; CDR2 reads YNFKEQ. CDR3 size: 16 residues. The CDR3 nucleotides are TGTGCCAGCAGCCAAGATTTATTCGGGACAGGCTATGGCTACACCTTC. Amino acid sequence: CASSQDLFGTGYGYTF.

This clone was observed once. The genes are TRBV7-6 and TRBJ2-1; 7 nucleotides line up with TRBD2. Unmatched junction bases numbered 13, after V lost 7 bases and J lost 4 bases. The germline gives CDR1 SGHVS, CDR2 FNYEAQ. This CDR3 region has 16 residues. The CDR3 region is CASTTASGGGYNEQFF. The CDR3 DNA is TGTGCCAGCACCACGGCGAGTGGGGGAGGGTACAATGAGCAGTTCTTC.

V gene TRBV6-5 combines with J gene TRBJ2-7; 8 bases match TRBD1. V lost 0 bases, J lost 6 bases, and 4 bases stayed unmatched. The CDR3 totals 14 residues. Germline CDR1 is MNHEY and CDR2 is SVGAGI. The CDR3 sequence: CASSYSDRAVEQYF. The CDR3 DNA reads TGTGCCAGCAGTTACTCGGACAGGGCGGTCGAGCAGTACTTC.

By share, this clone ranks as medium-sized. The chain combines TRBV20-1 with TRBJ2-7; TRBD2 matches 13 bases. Germline CDR1 and CDR2: DFQATT and SNEGSKA (reference sequence). The V segment lost 3 bases and the J segment 6 bases; nucleotides outside the gene matches: 5. This CDR3 spans 14 amino acids. CDR3 DNA: TGCAGTGCTAGTACTAGCGGGAGGGCCGGCGAGCAGTACTTC. Protein product: CSASTSGRAGEQYF.

The chain has TRBV7-9 and TRBJ1-2; weak D call: TRBD1 (5 bases). The CDR3 runs 14 residues. Germline loops: CDR1 SEHNR, CDR2 FQNEAQ (reference sequence). Trimming took 2 bases from V and 4 from J, leaving 11 bases between them. In nucleotides, the CDR3 is TGTGCCAGCAGCTTACCTGGACATCCCTATGGCTACACCTTC. Its translation is CASSLPGHPYGYTF.

This chain uses TRBV7-9 with TRBJ2-7, with D perhaps matching TRBD1 (5 bases). The length of the CDR3 is 12 residues. Per the germline V gene, CDR1 is SEHNR and CDR2 is FQNEAQ (reference sequence). The germline V and J ends were trimmed by 1 base and 5 bases, with 6 bases remaining between them. CDR3 region: CASSLGTNEQYF. CDR3 bases: TGTGCCAGCAGCTTAGGGACAAACGAGCAGTACTTC.

This chain uses TRBV18 with TRBJ1-6; D possibly corresponds to TRBD1 (6 bases). Germline V gives CDR1 KGHSH, CDR2 LQKENI. Trimming stripped 4 bases from V and 7 bases from J, with 14 bases between. The CDR3 length is 15 residues. CDR3 amino acids: CASSLSDSQNSPLHF. As DNA, the CDR3 is TGTGCCAGCTCACTTTCGGACAGTCAGAATTCACCCCTCCACTTT.